The clone carrying this TCR beta chain occurred once. Original data processing: Reference gene primer amplification gave nucleated cell count estimates. TCRdb's table, derived via immunoSEQ multiplex PCR, lists solely in-frame clones and lacks some. V and J calls and clone size are copied from that table; D and trimming were computed from the DNA. In the table there are more than 250,000 clones, 80% to 90% of which are singletons. The sample belongs to a study of blood T cell repertoires in COVID-19. Across the study: Whether acute or convalescent, the COVID-19 samples came from the United States, Italy and Spain.

The CDR3 runs 15 residues. V was trimmed by 5 bases and J by 4 bases, leaving 14 bases between them. In germline, CDR1 is KGHDR, CDR2 SFDVKD. This rearrangement joins TRBV24-1 to TRBJ2-1, with TRBD2 as a possible D gene (5 bases). The source material was peripheral blood. The receptor was isolated from a man between 18 and 35 years old who had recovered from COVID-19. The CDR3 here is CATSGWTPIYNEQFF. In DNA form, the CDR3 reads TGTGCCACCAGTGGATGGACTCCTATATACAATGAGCAGTTCTTC.